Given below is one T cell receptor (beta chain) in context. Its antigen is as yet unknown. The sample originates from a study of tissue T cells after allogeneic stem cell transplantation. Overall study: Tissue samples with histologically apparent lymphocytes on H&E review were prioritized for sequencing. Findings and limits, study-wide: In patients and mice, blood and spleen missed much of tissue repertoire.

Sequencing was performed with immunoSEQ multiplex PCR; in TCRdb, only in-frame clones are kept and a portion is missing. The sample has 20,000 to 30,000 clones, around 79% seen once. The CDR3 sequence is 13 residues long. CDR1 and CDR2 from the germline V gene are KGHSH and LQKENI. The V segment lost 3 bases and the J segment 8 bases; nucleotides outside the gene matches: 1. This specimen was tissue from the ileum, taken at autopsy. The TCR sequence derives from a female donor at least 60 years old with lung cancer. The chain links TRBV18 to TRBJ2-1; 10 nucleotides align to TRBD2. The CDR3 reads CASSPGTSDEQFF. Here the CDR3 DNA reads TGTGCCAGCTCACCCGGGACTAGCGATGAGCAGTTCTTC.